Listed below are T cell receptor beta chains from one sample, sequenced in a study of neurological immune-mediated disorders. MiXCR, run by TCRdb on the 5' RACE reads, gives a single entry per CDR3 protein. This repertoire shows 65,000 to 80,000 distinct CDR3 sequences, around 5% found once; its top ten account for over 2%. Material for sequencing was PBMCs. The receptors shown here come from a woman aged 70 to 79 with multiple sclerosis. The CDR3 runs from the conserved cysteine through the conserved F or W. Each record gives: V gene, D gene, clone size, J gene, CDR3 protein, CDR3 DNA. The D gene is left open where the match is weak. The listing skips clone size in some rows; elsewhere it reads once, few, many or a size class.

TRBV3-1,TRBD2,.,TRBJ2-1,CASSQSVTSGSYNEQFF,TGTGCCAGCAGCCAATCAGTGACTAGCGGCTCCTACAATGAGCAGTTCTTC
TRBV20-1,TRBD2,many,TRBJ2-2,CSAGLGLTGELFF,TGCAGTGCGGGACTAGGATTAACCGGGGAGCTGTTTTTT
TRBV9,.,many,TRBJ2-1,CASSEGGRNEQFF,TGTGCCAGCAGCGAGGGGGGGCGGAATGAGCAGTTCTTC
TRBV20-1,TRBD1,many,TRBJ1-2,CSARDLDRGPALYGYTF,TGCAGTGCTAGAGACCTAGACAGGGGCCCCGCCCTTTATGGCTACACCTTC
TRBV27,.,many,TRBJ2-3,CASSFQGRDTDTQYF,TGTGCCAGCAGTTTCCAGGGTCGGGACACAGATACGCAGTATTTT
TRBV4-1,TRBD2,many,TRBJ2-1,CASSHGLAGVRTYNEQFF,TGCGCCAGCAGCCATGGACTAGCGGGAGTAAGGACCTACAATGAGCAGTTCTTC
TRBV9,TRBD2,many,TRBJ2-1,CASSVGASGTYNEQFF,TGTGCCAGCAGCGTAGGGGCTAGCGGTACCTACAATGAGCAGTTCTTC
TRBV7-9,.,few,TRBJ1-4,CASSLAGPGEKLFF,TGTGCCAGCAGCTTAGCGGGACCGGGTGAAAAACTGTTTTTT
TRBV29-1,.,many,TRBJ1-1,CSAQLIQNTEAFF,TGCAGCGCCCAATTAATCCAGAACACTGAAGCTTTCTTT
TRBV20-1,TRBD2,.,TRBJ2-7,CSARERGIAGEQYF,TGCAGTGCTAGAGAACGCGGGATAGCGGGCGAGCAGTACTTC
TRBV10-3,.,many,TRBJ2-6,CAISAGVSGANVLTF,TGTGCCATCAGTGCGGGGGTCTCTGGGGCCAACGTCCTGACTTTC
TRBV6-5,.,many,TRBJ1-2,CASSRPGVDRWTSGYTF,TGTGCCAGCAGCCGTCCAGGGGTTGATCGGTGGACAAGTGGCTACACCTTC
TRBV7-2,.,many,TRBJ1-1,CASSPKTRQLMNTEAFF,TGTGCCAGCAGCCCAAAGACAAGACAGTTAATGAACACTGAAGCTTTCTTT
TRBV4-3,TRBD1,many,TRBJ2-1,CASSLRTGGMYEQFF,TGCGCCAGCAGCCTCCGGACAGGGGGCATGTATGAGCAGTTCTTC
TRBV20-1,TRBD2,many,TRBJ2-1,CSASRTSGIYNEQFF,TGCAGTGCTAGCCGGACTAGCGGGATCTACAATGAGCAGTTCTTC
TRBV7-6,.,.,TRBJ2-7,CASSATGGGTYEQYF,TGTGCCAGCAGCGCGACCGGGGGCGGGACCTACGAGCAGTACTTC
TRBV12-3/TRBV12-4,.,many,TRBJ1-2,CASSLGQGIGYTF,TGTGCCAGCAGTTTAGGGCAGGGTATCGGCTACACCTTC
TRBV20-1,.,many,TRBJ1-5,CSAIKMGGTSNQPQHF,TGCAGTGCCATAAAAATGGGGGGCACGAGCAATCAGCCCCAGCATTTT
TRBV12-3/TRBV12-4,.,many,TRBJ1-1,CASSPGYTEAFF,TGTGCCAGCAGCCCCGGGTACACTGAAGCTTTCTTT
TRBV20-1,.,few,TRBJ2-7,CSAREGAYEQYF,TGCAGTGCTAGAGAGGGGGCTTACGAGCAGTACTTC
TRBV7-6,TRBD1,many,TRBJ2-3,CASSPGQGAYTDTQYF,TGTGCCAGCAGCCCCGGACAGGGGGCTTACACAGATACGCAGTATTTT
TRBV6-5,.,many,TRBJ2-3,CASSQGRYLDTQYF,TGTGCCAGCAGTCAGGGACGATATCTAGATACGCAGTATTTT
TRBV4-1,TRBD2,.,TRBJ2-5,CASSQEWGGETQYF,TGCGCCAGCAGCCAAGAGTGGGGGGGAGAGACCCAGTACTTC
TRBV12-3/TRBV12-4,.,many,TRBJ2-1,CASSRRQYNEQFF,TGTGCCAGCAGTCGCCGACAGTACAATGAGCAGTTCTTC
TRBV20-1,.,few,TRBJ2-3,CSATWGGVDTQYF,TGCAGTGCTACCTGGGGGGGCGTAGATACGCAGTATTTT
TRBV7-9,.,many,TRBJ1-1,CASSLNTLVGAFF,TGTGCCAGCAGCTTAAATACGCTAGTTGGAGCTTTCTTT
TRBV5-6,.,many,TRBJ1-1,CASSLEPAPATEAFF,TGTGCCAGCAGCTTGGAGCCAGCCCCAGCCACTGAAGCTTTCTTT
TRBV7-6,.,many,TRBJ2-5,CASSLAGTYQETQYF,TGTGCCAGCAGCTTAGCGGGGACTTACCAAGAGACCCAGTACTTC
TRBV3-1,.,many,TRBJ1-1,CASSRSGANTEAFF,TGTGCCAGCAGCCGCTCGGGGGCGAACACTGAAGCTTTCTTT
TRBV7-2,.,many,TRBJ2-3,CASSLIPWQGSTDTQYF,TGTGCCAGCAGCTTAATCCCCTGGCAGGGGAGTACAGATACGCAGTATTTT
TRBV27,.,many,TRBJ2-5,CASSFFSQGQETQYF,TGTGCCAGCAGTTTTTTTTCCCAGGGCCAAGAGACCCAGTACTTC
TRBV15,TRBD1,many,TRBJ2-7,CATSRDLGTGTYEQYF,TGTGCCACCAGCAGAGATCTTGGGACAGGTACTTACGAGCAGTACTTC
TRBV7-2,.,many,TRBJ2-2,CASIQSTGSNTGELFF,TGTGCCAGCATCCAGAGTACAGGCTCGAACACCGGGGAGCTGTTTTTT
TRBV24-1,.,many,TRBJ1-2,CATGRQLLTF,TGTGCCACCGGCAGACAGCTCTTAACCTTC
TRBV9,TRBD2,many,TRBJ2-3,CASSRGREVVSF,TGTGCCAGCAGCCGTGGGCGGGAGGTGGTTTCTTTT
TRBV5-8,.,many,TRBJ2-5,CASSLVPWETQYF,TGTGCCAGCAGCTTGGTACCCTGGGAGACCCAGTACTTC
TRBV20-1,.,few,TRBJ2-3,CSAIGRTDTQYF,TGCAGTGCTATCGGGAGAACAGATACGCAGTATTTT
TRBV5-5,.,many,TRBJ2-1,CASSPGRTTGYNEQFF,TGTGCCAGCAGCCCCGGAAGGACTACGGGTTACAATGAGCAGTTCTTC
TRBV5-5,.,few,TRBJ2-2,CASSYGRNTGELFF,TGTGCCAGCAGTTACGGACGGAACACCGGGGAGCTGTTTTTT
TRBV6-2/TRBV6-3,.,many,TRBJ1-1,CASSTDGARAAFF,TGTGCCAGCAGTACCGACGGGGCGAGGGCCGCTTTCTTT
TRBV19,.,many,TRBJ2-5,CASSIGGGSQGTQYF,TGTGCCAGTAGTATTGGGGGTGGGAGTCAGGGGACCCAGTACTTC
TRBV18,.,many,TRBJ2-1,CATIFEGEQFF,TGTGCCACCATCTTCGAGGGTGAGCAGTTCTTC
TRBV7-2,.,many,TRBJ1-1,CASSPQGYTEAFF,TGTGCCAGCAGCCCCCAGGGATACACTGAAGCTTTCTTT
TRBV12-3/TRBV12-4,.,many,TRBJ2-3,CASSAARADTQYF,TGTGCCAGCTCGGCGGCCCGAGCAGATACGCAGTATTTT
TRBV6-5,.,many,TRBJ1-5,CASSYGGGNQPQHF,TGTGCCAGCAGTTACGGAGGGGGCAATCAGCCCCAGCATTTT
TRBV10-2,.,many,TRBJ1-6,CASGEGLNSPLHF,TGCGCCAGCGGGGAGGGGCTGAATTCACCCCTCCACTTT
TRBV19,TRBD2,few,TRBJ2-1,CASMSERENPYNEQFF,TGTGCCAGTATGAGTGAGCGGGAGAATCCCTACAATGAGCAGTTCTTC
TRBV5-6,.,.,TRBJ1-4,CASSLRGPNEKLFF,TGTGCCAGCAGCTTGCGGGGACCTAATGAAAAACTGTTTTTT
TRBV24-1,TRBD2,.,TRBJ2-1,CATSASTSGSIYEQFF,TGTGCCACCAGTGCTTCAACTAGCGGGAGTATCTATGAGCAGTTCTTC
TRBV9,.,.,TRBJ2-7,CASSVEGSGVYEQYF,TGTGCCAGCAGCGTAGAGGGATCGGGAGTCTACGAGCAGTACTTC
TRBV20-1,TRBD2,.,TRBJ2-3,CSVHTSGGLTDTQYF,TGCAGTGTCCATACATCGGGAGGTCTCACAGATACGCAGTATTTT
TRBV20-1,.,few,TRBJ2-7,CSASTETKGKEQYF,TGCAGTGCTAGTACCGAGACTAAGGGTAAGGAGCAGTACTTC
TRBV6-6,.,few,TRBJ2-2,CASSYVSTGELFF,TGTGCCAGCAGTTATGTAAGCACCGGGGAGCTGTTTTTT
TRBV5-1,.,.,TRBJ2-1,CASSSGQFF,TGCGCCAGCAGCTCTGGACAGTTCTTC
TRBV6-1,TRBD2,many,TRBJ2-1,CASLEGGSAYNEQFF,TGTGCCAGCCTCGAGGGCGGGAGCGCCTACAATGAGCAGTTCTTC
TRBV15,.,many,TRBJ1-1,CATSRDKGQVGMNTEAFF,TGTGCCACCAGCAGAGATAAGGGTCAGGTCGGCATGAACACTGAAGCTTTCTTT
TRBV5-1,.,few,TRBJ2-2,CASSLVRAGELFF,TGCGCCAGCAGCTTGGTGAGGGCCGGGGAGCTGTTTTTT
TRBV29-1,TRBD1,many,TRBJ2-3,CSVDSWLDRERGDTQYF,TGCAGCGTTGACAGTTGGCTGGACAGGGAAAGGGGAGATACGCAGTATTTT
TRBV7-7,.,.,TRBJ2-7,CASSPGRFREQYF,TGTGCCAGCAGCCCGGGGCGATTTAGAGAGCAGTACTTC